This T cell receptor (beta chain) was sequenced in a study of a mutant IDH1 vaccine in newly diagnosed glioma. TCRdb's copy holds only in-frame clones and misses some; the assay was immunoSEQ multiplex PCR. Of more than 20,000 clones listed, approximately 89% are singletons. CDR1 is SGHDT and CDR2 is YYEEEE in the germline V gene. V shed 3 bases, J shed 5 bases, and the junction held 4 bases outside the gene matches. The CDR3 spans 15 residues. Time point given: baseline, week 1 (first vaccination visit). Treatment noted: pre-vaccination baseline after standard-of-care therapy. Donors had new IDH1-mutant astrocytomas of WHO grade 3 or 4 (ATRX-lost).

The genes are TRBV5-6 and TRBJ2-1; 11 positions match TRBD2. The sample was PBMCs, taken from a glioma patient treated with radiotherapy, temozolomide or both. This receptor was identified in a young man with glioma. CDR3 DNA sequence: TGTGCCAGCAGCTCGGGACTAGCGGCCCACAATGAGCAGTTCTTC. It is translated as CASSSGLAAHNEQFF.